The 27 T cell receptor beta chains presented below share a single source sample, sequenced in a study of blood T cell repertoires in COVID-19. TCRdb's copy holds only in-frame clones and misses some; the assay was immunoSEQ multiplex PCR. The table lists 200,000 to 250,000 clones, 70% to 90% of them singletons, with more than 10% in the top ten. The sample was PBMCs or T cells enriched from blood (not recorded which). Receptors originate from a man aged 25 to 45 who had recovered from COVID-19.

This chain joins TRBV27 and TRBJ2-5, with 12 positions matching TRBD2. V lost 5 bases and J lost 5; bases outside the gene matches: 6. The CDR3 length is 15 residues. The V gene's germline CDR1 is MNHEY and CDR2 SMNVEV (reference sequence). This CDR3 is CASSLTSGRRETQYF. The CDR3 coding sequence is TGTGCCAGCAGTCTCACTAGCGGGAGGAGGGAGACCCAGTACTTC.

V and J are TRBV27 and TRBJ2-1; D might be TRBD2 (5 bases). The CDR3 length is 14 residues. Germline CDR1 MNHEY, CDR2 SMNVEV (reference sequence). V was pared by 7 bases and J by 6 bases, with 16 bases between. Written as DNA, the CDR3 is TGTGCCAGCACCTTGGCAAGCGGTGCCAATGAGCAGTTCTTC. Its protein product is CASTLASGANEQFF.

DNA of the CDR3: TGTGCCAGCAGTTTGAAAGCAGGGGGCAGTCCATATGGCTACACCTTC. Translating gives CASSLKAGGSPYGYTF. The V call is TRBV28, the J call TRBJ1-2, with TRBD1 matching 8 bases. Germline V gives CDR1 MDHEN, CDR2 SYDVKM. The junction had 11 bases not matched to a gene; V was cut back by 3 bases and J by 5 bases. The CDR3 sequence is 16 residues long.

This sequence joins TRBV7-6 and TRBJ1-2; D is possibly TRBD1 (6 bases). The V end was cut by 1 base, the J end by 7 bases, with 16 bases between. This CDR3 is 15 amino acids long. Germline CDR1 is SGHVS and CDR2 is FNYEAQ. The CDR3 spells CASSLGTQGIGGYTF. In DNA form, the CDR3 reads TGTGCCAGCAGCTTAGGGACACAGGGAATAGGTGGCTACACCTTC.

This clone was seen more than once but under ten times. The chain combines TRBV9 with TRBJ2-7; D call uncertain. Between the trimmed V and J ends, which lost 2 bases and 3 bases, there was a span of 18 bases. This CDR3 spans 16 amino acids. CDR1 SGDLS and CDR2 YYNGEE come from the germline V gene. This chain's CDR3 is CASSVNLRDSYYEQYF. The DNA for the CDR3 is TGTGCCAGCAGCGTGAATTTACGAGATTCCTACTACGAGCAGTACTTC. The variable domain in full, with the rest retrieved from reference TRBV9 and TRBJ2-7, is DSGVTQTPKHLITATGQRVTLRCSPRSGDLSVYWYQQSLDQGLQFLIQYYNGEERAKGNILERFSAQQFPDLHSELNLSSLELGDSALYFCASSVNLRDSYYEQYFGPGTRLTVT.

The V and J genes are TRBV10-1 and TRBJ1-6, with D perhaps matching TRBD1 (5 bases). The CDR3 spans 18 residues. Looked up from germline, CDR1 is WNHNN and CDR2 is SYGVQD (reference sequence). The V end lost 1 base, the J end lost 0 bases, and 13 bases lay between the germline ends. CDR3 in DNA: TGCGCCAGCAGTGAGTGGTGGACAACGAGCTCCTATAATTCACCCCTCCACTTT. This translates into CASSEWWTTSSYNSPLHF.

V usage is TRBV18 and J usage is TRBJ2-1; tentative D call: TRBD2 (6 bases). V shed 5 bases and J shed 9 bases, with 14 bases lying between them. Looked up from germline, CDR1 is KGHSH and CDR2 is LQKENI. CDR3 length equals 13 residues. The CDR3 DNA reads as TGTGCCAGCTCAAAACCCGGGGGACTTGAGCAGTTCTTC. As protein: CASSKPGGLEQFF.

The CDR3 nucleotides are TGTGCCAGCAGCGTAGAATCCCTAGGAAACACCATATATTTT. Amino acids: CASSVESLGNTIYF. The chain recombines TRBV9 with TRBJ1-3; D not resolved. The CDR3 is 14 residues long. Germline V gene sequence: CDR1 SGDLS, CDR2 YYNGEE. Trimming cost V 0 bases and J 4 bases, with 8 bases left between them.

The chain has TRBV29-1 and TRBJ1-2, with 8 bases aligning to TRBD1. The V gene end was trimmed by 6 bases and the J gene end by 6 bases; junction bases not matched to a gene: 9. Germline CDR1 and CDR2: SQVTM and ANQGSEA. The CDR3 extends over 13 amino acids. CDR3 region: CSVGTGLVHGYTF. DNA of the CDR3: TGCAGCGTCGGGACAGGCCTAGTCCATGGCTACACCTTC. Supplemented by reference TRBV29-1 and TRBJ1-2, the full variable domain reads SAVISQKPSRDICQRGTSLTIQCQVDSQVTMMFWYRQQPGQSLTLIATANQGSEATYESGFVIDKFPISRPNLTFSTLTVSNMSPEDSSIYLCSVGTGLVHGYTFGSGTRLTVV.

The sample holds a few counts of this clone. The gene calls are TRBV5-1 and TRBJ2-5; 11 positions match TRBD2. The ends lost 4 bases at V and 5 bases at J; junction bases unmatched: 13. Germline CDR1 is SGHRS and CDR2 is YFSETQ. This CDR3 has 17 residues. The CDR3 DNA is TGCGCCAGCAGCATAGGGACTAGCGGAGGGTCGGGTGAGACCCAGTACTTC. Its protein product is CASSIGTSGGSGETQYF.

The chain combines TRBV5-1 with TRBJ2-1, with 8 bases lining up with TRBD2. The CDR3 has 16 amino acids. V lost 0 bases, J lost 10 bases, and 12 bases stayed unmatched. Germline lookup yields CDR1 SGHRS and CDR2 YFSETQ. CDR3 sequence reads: CASSLVWTSSLREQFF. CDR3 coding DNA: TGCGCCAGCAGCTTGGTGTGGACTAGCAGTCTACGGGAGCAGTTCTTC.

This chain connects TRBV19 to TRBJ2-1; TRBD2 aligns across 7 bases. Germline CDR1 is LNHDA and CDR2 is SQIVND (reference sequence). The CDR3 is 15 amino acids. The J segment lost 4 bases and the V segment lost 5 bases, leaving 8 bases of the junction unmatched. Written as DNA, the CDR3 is TGTGCCAGTAGTTACCGGGAGGAAGCTTACAATGAGCAGTTCTTC. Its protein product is CASSYREEAYNEQFF.

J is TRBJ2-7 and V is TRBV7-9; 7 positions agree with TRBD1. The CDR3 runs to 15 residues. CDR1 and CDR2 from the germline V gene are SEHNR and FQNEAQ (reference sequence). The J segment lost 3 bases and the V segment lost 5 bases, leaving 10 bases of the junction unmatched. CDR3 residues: CASSHPGDRGYEQYF. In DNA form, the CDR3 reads TGTGCCAGCAGCCACCCAGGGGACAGAGGCTACGAGCAGTACTTC.

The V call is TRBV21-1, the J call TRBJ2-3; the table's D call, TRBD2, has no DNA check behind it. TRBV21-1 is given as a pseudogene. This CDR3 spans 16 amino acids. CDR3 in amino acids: CASSKEPQPPTDTQYF. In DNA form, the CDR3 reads TGTGCCAGCAGCAAAGAGCCGCAACCACCCACAGATACGCAGTATTTT.

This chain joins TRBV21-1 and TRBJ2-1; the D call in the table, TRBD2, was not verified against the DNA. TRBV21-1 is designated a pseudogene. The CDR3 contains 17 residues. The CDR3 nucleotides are TGTGCCAGCAGCAAAGAGGGGACTAGCGGGAGAAAGTATGAGCAGTTCTTC. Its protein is CASSKEGTSGRKYEQFF.

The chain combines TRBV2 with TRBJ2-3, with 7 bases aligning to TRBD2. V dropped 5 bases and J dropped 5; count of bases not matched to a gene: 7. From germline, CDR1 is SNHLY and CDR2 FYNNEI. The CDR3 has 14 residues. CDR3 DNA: TGTGCCAGCAGTCGGCGGGAGCGGATAGATACGCAGTATTTT. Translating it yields CASSRRERIDTQYF. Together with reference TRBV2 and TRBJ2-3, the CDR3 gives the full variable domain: EPEVTQTPSHQVTQMGQEVILRCVPISNHLYFYWYRQILGQKVEFLVSFYNNEISEKSEIFDDQFSVERPDGSNFTLKIRSTKLEDSAMYFCASSRRERIDTQYFGPGTRLTVL.

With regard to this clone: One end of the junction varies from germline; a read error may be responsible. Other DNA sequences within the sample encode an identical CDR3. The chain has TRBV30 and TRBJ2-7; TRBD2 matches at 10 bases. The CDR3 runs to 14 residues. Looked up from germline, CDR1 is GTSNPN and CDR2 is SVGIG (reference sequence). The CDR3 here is CAWASRTSGYEQYF. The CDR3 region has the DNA TGTGCCTGGGCCTCACGGACTAGCGGTTACGAGCAGTATTTC.

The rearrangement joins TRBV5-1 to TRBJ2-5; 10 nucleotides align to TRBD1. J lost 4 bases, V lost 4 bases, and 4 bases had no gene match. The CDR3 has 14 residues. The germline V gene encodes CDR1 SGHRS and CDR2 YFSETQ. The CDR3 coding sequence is TGCGCCAGCAGCCCGAGGACAGGGGGAGAGACCCAGTACTTC. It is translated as CASSPRTGGETQYF.

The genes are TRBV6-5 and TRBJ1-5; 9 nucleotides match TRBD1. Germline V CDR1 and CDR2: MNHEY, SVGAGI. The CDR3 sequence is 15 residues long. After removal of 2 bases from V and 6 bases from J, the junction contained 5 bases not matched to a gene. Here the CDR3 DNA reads TGTGCCAGCAGTTACCCGGGGACAGGGACTCAGCCCCAGCATTTT. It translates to CASSYPGTGTQPQHF.

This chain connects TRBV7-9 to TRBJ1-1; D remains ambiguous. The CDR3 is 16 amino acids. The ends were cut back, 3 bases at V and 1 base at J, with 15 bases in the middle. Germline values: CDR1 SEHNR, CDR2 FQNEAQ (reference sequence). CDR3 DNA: TGTGCCAGCAGCTTGGTTCTTGGAGGGAGGAACACTGAAGCTTTCTTT. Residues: CASSLVLGGRNTEAFF.

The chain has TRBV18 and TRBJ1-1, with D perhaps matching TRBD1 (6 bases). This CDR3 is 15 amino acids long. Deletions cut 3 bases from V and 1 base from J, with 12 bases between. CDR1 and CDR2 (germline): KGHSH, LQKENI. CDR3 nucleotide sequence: TGTGCCAGCTCACCTTTGTCACAGGGGAACACTGAAGCTTTCTTT. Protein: CASSPLSQGNTEAFF.

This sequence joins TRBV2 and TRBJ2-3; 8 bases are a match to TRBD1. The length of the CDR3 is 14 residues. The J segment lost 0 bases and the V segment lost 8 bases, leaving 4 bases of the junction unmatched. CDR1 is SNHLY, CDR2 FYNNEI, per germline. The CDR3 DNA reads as TGTGCCAGCGCCCGGGACAGGAGCACAGATACGCAGTATTTT. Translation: CASARDRSTDTQYF.

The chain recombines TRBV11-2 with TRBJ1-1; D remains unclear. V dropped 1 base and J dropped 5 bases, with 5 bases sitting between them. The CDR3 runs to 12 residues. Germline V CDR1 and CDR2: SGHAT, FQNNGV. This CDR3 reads CASSLAVTEAFF. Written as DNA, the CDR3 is TGTGCCAGCAGCTTAGCGGTTACTGAAGCTTTCTTT.

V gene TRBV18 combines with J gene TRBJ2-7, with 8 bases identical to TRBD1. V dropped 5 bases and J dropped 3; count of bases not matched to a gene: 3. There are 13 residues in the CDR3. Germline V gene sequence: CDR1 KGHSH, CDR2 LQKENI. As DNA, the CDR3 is TGTGCCAGCTCAACCGACAGGGGCTACGAGCAGTACTTC. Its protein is CASSTDRGYEQYF.

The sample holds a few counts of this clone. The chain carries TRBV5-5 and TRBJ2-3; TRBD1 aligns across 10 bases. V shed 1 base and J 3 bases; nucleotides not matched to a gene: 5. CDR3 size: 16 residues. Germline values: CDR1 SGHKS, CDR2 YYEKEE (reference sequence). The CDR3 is CASSLPTGGLTDTQYF. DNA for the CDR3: TGTGCCAGCAGCTTGCCGACAGGGGGCTTGACAGATACGCAGTATTTT.

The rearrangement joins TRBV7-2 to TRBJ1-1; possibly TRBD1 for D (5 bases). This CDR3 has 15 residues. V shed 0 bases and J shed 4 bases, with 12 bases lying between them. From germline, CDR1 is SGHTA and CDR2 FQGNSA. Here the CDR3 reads CASSLASGDPTEAFF. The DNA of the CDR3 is TGTGCCAGCAGCTTAGCTTCGGGGGATCCCACTGAAGCTTTCTTT.

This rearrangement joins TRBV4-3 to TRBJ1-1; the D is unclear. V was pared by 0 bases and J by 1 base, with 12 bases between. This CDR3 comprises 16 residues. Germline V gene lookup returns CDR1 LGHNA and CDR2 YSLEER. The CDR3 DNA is TGCGCCAGCAGCCAAGAAGGAGGGTCGGCGAACACTGAAGCTTTCTTT. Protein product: CASSQEGGSANTEAFF.